These 15 T cell receptor beta chains were sequenced from one sample in a study of long-term antiretroviral therapy in people with HIV. The authors ran the immunoSEQ assay, v3.0, at survey level. Here immunoSEQ multiplex PCR was the method, and the copy in TCRdb shows in-frame clones only, minus some. The data hold approximately 20,000 clones, with approximately 79% observed a single time. Material: unsorted PBMCs, obtained 4.1 years after starting antiretroviral therapy. The receptors shown here come from a woman aged 40 to 50 with HIV.

This clone was recorded a few times. The chain is built from TRBV6-5 and TRBJ1-2; possible D gene TRBD1, 6 bases. This CDR3 has 12 amino acids. The germline V and J ends were trimmed by 6 bases and 7 bases, with 12 bases remaining between them. Germline V gene sequence: CDR1 MNHEY, CDR2 SVGAGI. The CDR3 sequence: CASSPQGSGYTF. The CDR3 DNA reads as TGTGCCAGCAGCCCTCAGGGGAGTGGCTACACCTTC.

The genes are TRBV5-1 and TRBJ1-1; D is perhaps TRBD1 (6 bases). The V gene's germline CDR1 is SGHRS and CDR2 YFSETQ. V lost 0 bases and J 10 bases, leaving 16 bases between the germline ends. This CDR3 is built from 14 residues. The CDR3, as DNA: TGCGCCAGCAGCTTGGGGGGCCAACAGGGCTTAGCTTTCTTT. Translating gives CASSLGGQQGLAFF.

The chain employs TRBV5-4 and TRBJ2-5; D unresolved. The CDR3 totals 13 residues. The germline CDR1 and CDR2 sequences are SGHNT and YYREEE (reference sequence). The V and J ends lost 0 bases and 2 bases respectively, with 5 bases between them. The CDR3 coding sequence is TGTGCCAGCAGCTTGGAGGGACAAGAGACCCAGTACTTC. Translating gives CASSLEGQETQYF.

Points on this clone: A junction end diverges from the germline sequence, so it may reflect a read error. The chain has TRBV5-1 and TRBJ1-3; 7 bases are shared with TRBD1. Germline loops: CDR1 SGHRS, CDR2 YFSETQ. The CDR3 extends over 15 amino acids. The CDR3 loop is CASSLDPGQHNTIYF. DNA of the CDR3: TGCGCCAGCAGTTTGGACCCGGGACAGCATAACACCATATATTTT.

The V and J genes are TRBV4-1 and TRBJ2-7; perhaps TRBD2 as D (5 bases). Trimming cost V 2 bases and J 1 base, with 9 bases left between them. CDR1 is MGHRA and CDR2 is YSYEKL in the germline V gene. This CDR3 is 14 amino acids long. This CDR3 reads CASSQTRGSYEQYF. CDR3 nucleotide sequence: TGCGCCAGCAGCCAAACTCGGGGATCCTACGAGCAGTACTTC.

The V gene is TRBV15, the J gene TRBJ2-7; 7 positions agree with TRBD2. The CDR3 contains 16 residues. Germline CDR1 reads LNHNV; CDR2 reads YYDKDF (reference sequence). J gave up 3 bases and V 1 base, and 9 bases lay outside the gene matches. Written as DNA, the CDR3 is TGTGCCACCAGCAGAGCCTCTCCTGAGCGGGACTACGAGCAGTACTTC. Its protein is CATSRASPERDYEQYF.

This clone came up once. The chain carries TRBV10-3 and TRBJ2-3, with D possibly being TRBD2 (6 bases). The CDR3 contains 13 residues. Germline CDR1 is ENHRY and CDR2 is SYGVKD. V lost 11 bases and J lost 3, with 15 bases in between. The CDR3 DNA follows: TGTGCCTCAAACCGGGGGAATACAGATACGCAGTATTTT. Its translation: CASNRGNTDTQYF.

The V and J genes are TRBV15 and TRBJ2-7; a weak D match, TRBD2 (6 bases). V shed 4 bases and J shed 0 bases, with 7 bases lying between them. The CDR3 is made up of 13 amino acids. Germline loops: CDR1 LNHNV, CDR2 YYDKDF (reference sequence). CDR3 loop: CATSTGSSYEQYF. Here the CDR3 DNA reads TGTGCCACCAGCACCGGGAGCTCCTACGAGCAGTACTTC. The full variable domain, in which reference TRBV15 and TRBJ2-7 provide the parts outside the CDR3, is DAMVIQNPRYQVTQFGKPVTLSCSQTLNHNVMYWYQQKSSQAPKLLFHYYDKDFNNEADTPDNFQSRRPNTSFCFLDIRSPGLGDTAMYLCATSTGSSYEQYFGPGTRLTVT.

V gene TRBV10-3 combines with J gene TRBJ1-2, with no clear D. Germline assignment: CDR1 ENHRY and CDR2 SYGVKD. This CDR3 has 14 residues. Trimming removed 2 bases from V and 4 bases from J, with 11 bases in between. For the CDR3, the DNA is TGTGCCATCAGTGAGGTGGGAGGTACCTATGGCTACACCTTC. It yields the protein CAISEVGGTYGYTF.

In this sample, this clone turned up once. J is TRBJ2-7 and V is TRBV7-2; D may correspond to TRBD1 or TRBD2 (6 bases each). CDR3 length equals 14 residues. Germline lookup yields CDR1 SGHTA and CDR2 FQGNSA. Trimming pared 4 bases from V and 1 base from J, leaving 11 bases between. In nucleotides, the CDR3 is TGTGCCAGCAGCTCGAGAGGGGGGTCCTACGAGCAGTACTTC. Encoded protein: CASSSRGGSYEQYF.

J is TRBJ2-2 and V is TRBV7-9, with 11 bases aligning to TRBD1. Germline CDR1 and CDR2: SEHNR and FQNEAQ (reference sequence). This CDR3 has 16 residues. The V segment lost 5 bases and the J segment 4 bases; nucleotides outside the gene matches: 6. This chain's CDR3 is CASSRPGTGGTGELFF. CDR3 DNA sequence: TGTGCCAGCAGCCGTCCCGGGACAGGGGGCACCGGGGAGCTGTTTTTT.

This chain connects TRBV6-5 to TRBJ2-1, with TRBD1 as a possible D gene (6 bases). Germline-derived CDR1 and CDR2 are MNHEY and SVGAGI. Trimming pared 7 bases from V and 5 bases from J, leaving 15 bases between. The CDR3 sequence is 14 residues long. The CDR3 DNA follows: TGTGCCAGCATGACGGGGACAACAAACAATGAGCAGTTCTTC. This gives the protein CASMTGTTNNEQFF.

This clone was seen a handful of times. The gene calls are TRBV13 and TRBJ1-6; D perhaps matches TRBD1 (5 bases). Germline V gene sequence: CDR1 PRHDT, CDR2 FYEKMQ (reference sequence). V was pared by 5 bases and J by 7 bases, with 9 bases between. The CDR3 is made up of 13 amino acids. CDR3 residues: CASSMGRNSPLHF. DNA of the CDR3: TGTGCCAGCAGCATGGGGCGGAATTCACCCCTCCACTTT.

V usage is TRBV20-1 and J usage is TRBJ1-2; no reliable D call. Looked up from germline, CDR1 is DFQATT and CDR2 is SNEGSKA (reference sequence). The CDR3 contains 11 residues. Trimming left V 4 bases short and J 7 bases short, with 10 bases between. The DNA of the CDR3 is TGCAGTGCTAATGGAGGACTTGGCTACACCTTC. This encodes CSANGGLGYTF.

The rearrangement links TRBV4-1 to TRBJ2-1; the D is unclear. Trimming cost V 0 bases and J 2 bases, with 11 bases left between them. The CDR3 has 16 amino acids. The germline CDR1 and CDR2 sequences are MGHRA and YSYEKL. This chain's CDR3 is CASSQDPGRTYNEQFF. CDR3 DNA sequence: TGCGCCAGCAGCCAAGACCCGGGTCGAACCTACAATGAGCAGTTCTTC.